These 27 T cell receptor beta chains were all obtained from the same sample, sequenced in a study of control samples from healthy donors and cancer patients. Sequencing was performed with immunoSEQ multiplex PCR; in TCRdb, only in-frame clones are kept and a portion is missing. The sample yields about 97,000 clones, about 91% seen once. Sequenced: blood. These receptors came from a woman younger than 35 in good health.

The V and J genes are TRBV29-1 and TRBJ1-2, with D possibly matching TRBD1 (6 bases). V gave up 4 bases and J gave up 8 bases, with 11 bases separating them. CDR3 size: 11 residues. Looked up from germline, CDR1 is SQVTM and CDR2 is ANQGSEA. CDR3 in DNA: TGCAGCGTTGGCAGGGGCGACGGCTACACCTTC. Protein sequence: CSVGRGDGYTF.

The rearrangement links TRBV9 to TRBJ1-5; TRBD1 matches at 7 bases. This CDR3 has 15 amino acids. J lost 7 bases, V lost 2 bases, and 9 bases had no gene match. The germline V gene encodes CDR1 SGDLS and CDR2 YYNGEE. The CDR3 DNA follows: TGTGCCAGCAGCGTGACAGGGACCGGGGGACAGCCCCAGCATTTT. Protein: CASSVTGTGGQPQHF.

The V and J genes are TRBV11-2 and TRBJ1-1, with D unclear. Trimming shortened V by 1 base and J by 1 base, and 7 bases separated the two germline ends. The CDR3 has 14 amino acids. The germline CDR1 and CDR2 sequences are SGHAT and FQNNGV. This CDR3 is CASSLVRGNTEAFF. In nucleotides, the CDR3 is TGTGCCAGCAGCTTAGTCCGGGGGAACACTGAAGCTTTCTTT.

The genes are TRBV11-3 and TRBJ2-1; D may match TRBD1 or TRBD2 (6 bases each). V lost 5 bases, J lost 7 bases, and 24 bases lay in between. CDR1 SGHNT and CDR2 YENEEA come from the germline V gene. The CDR3 runs 17 residues. The DNA for the CDR3 is TGTGCCAGCAGCCACCCCTCGGGGGCCCTCCCCCTTAATGAGCAGTTCTTC. It codes for CASSHPSGALPLNEQFF.

This clone has only one observation. The chain couples TRBV11-2 to TRBJ1-1; D gene uncertain. Germline lookup yields CDR1 SGHAT and CDR2 FQNNGV. Trimming removed 4 bases at V and 5 bases at J, with 11 bases between. This CDR3 has 13 amino acids. In DNA, the CDR3 is TGTGCCAGCAGCTCGGATTTAGCTACTGAAGCTTTCTTT. Translation: CASSSDLATEAFF.

This sequence joins TRBV5-4 and TRBJ2-6, with TRBD1 matching 9 bases. V shed 6 bases and J 4 bases; nucleotides not matched to a gene: 11. Germline V gene data show CDR1 as SGHNT and CDR2 as YYREEE (reference sequence). CDR3 size: 17 residues. For the CDR3, the DNA is TGTGCCAGCACCCCGGGACAGGGTGTACTCGGGGCCAACGTCCTGACTTTC. Protein: CASTPGQGVLGANVLTF.

Notes on this clone: The same CDR3 also results from other DNA sequences found in this sample. The J gene is TRBJ2-5, the V gene TRBV5-4, with TRBD2 identical over 8 bases. Trimming removed 6 bases from V and 5 bases from J; junction bases left unmatched: 9. CDR3 size: 14 residues. Germline values: CDR1 SGHNT, CDR2 YYREEE (reference sequence). The CDR3, as DNA: TGTGCCAGCACCCAAGCGGGAGCGTATGAGACCCAGTACTTC. Translated: CASTQAGAYETQYF.

The V call is TRBV5-5, the J call TRBJ1-3, with D possibly matching TRBD1 (6 bases). Germline CDR1 reads SGHKS; CDR2 reads YYEKEE (reference sequence). This CDR3 spans 14 amino acids. V lost 4 bases and J lost 7, with 15 bases in between. The CDR3: CASSGVDSVNTIYF. CDR3 DNA sequence: TGTGCCAGCAGCGGAGTGGACAGTGTGAACACCATATATTTT.

The chain employs TRBV10-3 and TRBJ1-1, with D possibly matching TRBD1 (5 bases). V was trimmed by 5 bases and J by 8 bases, leaving 12 bases between them. CDR1 is ENHRY, CDR2 SYGVKD, per germline. This CDR3 has 12 residues. Written as DNA, the CDR3 is TGTGCCATCAGTATAACAGGTGTCGAAGCTTTCTTT. Amino acids: CAISITGVEAFF.

The chain recombines TRBV20-1 with TRBJ1-2, with D possibly TRBD1 on 5 matching bases. The CDR3 spans 11 residues. V lost 4 bases and J 7 bases, leaving 10 bases between the germline ends. CDR1 DFQATT and CDR2 SNEGSKA come from the germline V gene (reference sequence). For the CDR3, the DNA is TGCAGTGCTAAGACGGGGACTGGCTACACCTTC. This gives the protein CSAKTGTGYTF.

The chain employs TRBV6-1 and TRBJ1-2; possible D gene TRBD1, 6 bases. The V gene's germline CDR1 is MNHNS and CDR2 SASEGT. Trimming cost V 1 base and J 7 bases, with 16 bases left between them. There are 15 residues in the CDR3. Here the CDR3 reads CASSEDRVFGGGYTF. The CDR3, as DNA: TGTGCCAGCAGTGAAGACAGGGTATTTGGTGGTGGCTACACCTTC.

This chain connects TRBV13 to TRBJ1-1; perhaps TRBD1 as D (6 bases). CDR1 is PRHDT and CDR2 is FYEKMQ in the germline V gene (reference sequence). The CDR3 is 13 amino acids. V lost 5 bases, J lost 0 bases, and 7 bases lay in between. The CDR3 DNA is TGTGCCAGCAGCAGGGGGATGAACACTGAAGCTTTCTTT. It encodes CASSRGMNTEAFF.

This chain links TRBV6-5 with TRBJ2-2; 10 nucleotides match TRBD1. Germline CDR1 is MNHEY and CDR2 is SVGAGI. This CDR3 has 16 amino acids. Trimming took 3 bases from V and 6 from J; bases not matched to a gene: 7. CDR3 amino acids: CASSYGTGVLAGELFF. DNA of the CDR3: TGTGCCAGCAGTTATGGGACAGGGGTTTTGGCCGGGGAGCTGTTTTTT.

The chain joins TRBV6-5 to TRBJ1-4, with D unclear. V was pared by 3 bases and J by 8 bases, with 13 bases between. CDR1 and CDR2 from the germline V gene are MNHEY and SVGAGI. CDR3 size: 14 residues. The chain's CDR3 is CASSYSRLREKLFF. In DNA, the CDR3 is TGTGCCAGCAGTTATAGTCGTCTCAGGGAAAAACTGTTTTTT.

V gene TRBV27 combines with J gene TRBJ1-1; TRBD1 matches 9 bases. With 3 bases clipped from V and 2 bases from J, the junction kept 7 bases outside the gene matches. Germline V gene data show CDR1 as MNHEY and CDR2 as SMNVEV (reference sequence). The CDR3 extends over 16 amino acids. CDR3 loop: CASSFKGTGTNTEAFF. The CDR3, as DNA: TGTGCCAGCAGTTTTAAAGGGACAGGGACCAACACTGAAGCTTTCTTT.

The rearrangement uses TRBV5-5 and TRBJ1-2; possible D gene TRBD1, 5 bases. The CDR3 runs 15 residues. The V end was cut by 4 bases, the J end by 4 bases, with 17 bases between. Germline V lookup: CDR1 SGHKS, CDR2 YYEKEE (reference sequence). CDR3 protein: CASSPLGADLYGYTF. The CDR3 region has the DNA TGTGCCAGCAGCCCTCTAGGGGCGGACCTCTATGGCTACACCTTC.

For this clone: In the same sample, other DNA sequences code for this CDR3. This chain uses TRBV12-3 or TRBV12-4 with TRBJ2-5; 13 nucleotides match TRBD2. Losses at the gene ends were 6 bases for V and 5 bases for J; bases not matched to a gene: 0. This CDR3 contains 13 residues. This CDR3 is CASRLAGGETQYF. CDR3 in DNA: TGTGCCAGCAGACTAGCGGGGGGGGAGACCCAGTACTTC.

V is TRBV14 and J is TRBJ2-2; D gene unclear. Germline V gives CDR1 SGHDN, CDR2 FVKESK. The CDR3 is 15 residues long. Trimming shortened V by 4 bases and J by 1 base, and 10 bases separated the two germline ends. The CDR3 protein is CASSPVSGNTGELFF. For the CDR3, the DNA is TGTGCCAGCAGCCCCGTTTCCGGGAACACCGGGGAGCTGTTTTTT. Drawing the rest from reference TRBV14 and TRBJ2-2, the complete variable domain is EAGVTQFPSHSVIEKGQTVTLRCDPISGHDNLYWYRRVMGKEIKFLLHFVKESKQDESGMPNNRFLAERTGGTYSTLKVQPAELEDSGVYFCASSPVSGNTGELFFGEGSRLTVL.

The J gene is TRBJ2-1, the V gene TRBV19, with unresolved D. This CDR3 region has 13 residues. The germline V gene has CDR1 LNHDA and CDR2 SQIVND (reference sequence). The germline V and J ends were trimmed by 1 base and 9 bases, with 10 bases remaining between them. Here the CDR3 DNA reads TGTGCCAGTAGTATAGTAGGGTACGGTGAGCAGTTCTTC. It encodes CASSIVGYGEQFF.

The V and J genes are TRBV28 and TRBJ1-4, with D perhaps matching TRBD1 (6 bases). This CDR3 has 11 amino acids. V shed 7 bases and J shed 14 bases, with 14 bases lying between them. Germline lookup yields CDR1 MDHEN and CDR2 SYDVKM. The CDR3 spells CASNSGVELFF. For the CDR3, the DNA is TGTGCCAGCAACTCAGGGGTAGAGCTGTTTTTT.

V is TRBV18 and J is TRBJ2-7; 7 bases match TRBD1. CDR1 KGHSH and CDR2 LQKENI come from the germline V gene. V lost 0 bases and J lost 2; bases outside the gene matches: 4. The CDR3 consists of 15 residues. DNA of the CDR3: TGTGCCAGCTCACCACCGGACAGGTTCCCCTACGAGCAGTACTTC. Amino acids: CASSPPDRFPYEQYF.

The chain uses TRBV14 and TRBJ2-3; perhaps D is TRBD1 or TRBD2 (5 bases each). Germline V lookup: CDR1 SGHDN, CDR2 FVKESK. The CDR3 is 16 amino acids. V was shortened by 4 bases and J by 0 bases, with 14 bases between the two germline ends. CDR3 in DNA: TGTGCCAGCAGCCTCCTTCGAGGGGCGAGCACAGATACGCAGTATTTT. Amino acids: CASSLLRGASTDTQYF.

This chain's CDR3 is CASSWDRGNEKLFF. The CDR3 DNA reads TGCGCCAGCAGCTGGGACAGGGGAAACGAAAAACTGTTTTTT. The rearrangement uses TRBV5-1 and TRBJ1-4; 10 positions agree with TRBD1. This CDR3 region has 14 residues. Germline lookup yields CDR1 SGHRS and CDR2 YFSETQ. Trimming took 3 bases from V and 8 from J; bases not matched to a gene: 4.

The J gene is TRBJ1-6, the V gene TRBV19; unclear D gene. Trimming pared 6 bases from V and 9 bases from J, leaving 15 bases between. This CDR3 is 14 amino acids long. Germline V gene lookup returns CDR1 LNHDA and CDR2 SQIVND (reference sequence). The CDR3 sequence: CASRGEARVSPLHF. The CDR3, as DNA: TGTGCCAGTAGGGGTGAGGCTAGGGTTTCACCCCTCCACTTT.

A single count supports this clone. The CDR3 spells CAMRADSLDNSPLHF. The CDR3, as DNA: TGTGCCATGAGAGCGGACAGCCTCGATAATTCACCCCTCCACTTT. The chain couples TRBV10-3 to TRBJ1-6; D possibly corresponds to TRBD1 (6 bases). Germline V CDR1 and CDR2: ENHRY, SYGVKD. With 9 bases removed from V and 5 bases from J, the gap between germline ends came to 17 bases. The CDR3 totals 15 residues.

J is TRBJ1-1 and V is TRBV7-8; D is uncertain. Germline values: CDR1 SGHVS, CDR2 FQNEAQ. V lost 4 bases to trimming and J lost 6 bases, with 15 bases between them. This CDR3 is built from 14 residues. The CDR3 DNA reads TGTGCCAGCAGCTACCATTCTGACCCGGCTGAAGCTTTCTTT. Protein sequence: CASSYHSDPAEAFF.

This chain joins TRBV3-1 (or the pseudogene TRBV3-2) and TRBJ2-7; tentative D call: TRBD1 (5 bases). The CDR3 length is 14 residues. Trimming took off 5 bases at V and 6 bases at J, with 17 bases between the two ends. Germline assignment: CDR1 LGHDT and CDR2 YNNKEL (reference sequence). In DNA, the CDR3 is TGTGCCAGCAGCTCTAGGGCAAAGGGGTTCGAGCAGTACTTC. It codes for CASSSRAKGFEQYF.